Listed below are T cell receptor beta chains from one sample, sequenced in a study of cytomegalovirus exposure and HLA in healthy donors. Some clones are missing from TCRdb's copy, which holds only in-frame ones; the method was immunoSEQ multiplex PCR. Among 110,000 or so clones listed, about 70% were seen once. Sequenced material: PBMCs. These receptors were obtained from a man aged 30-40 years in good health and CMV-seronegative. The CDR3 runs from the conserved cysteine through the conserved F or W. The order of the fields is V gene, J gene, clone size, D gene, CDR3 DNA, CDR3 protein. A D gene is named only where the DNA matches it firmly. Only some rows state a clone size, as once, few, many or a class for expanded clones.

V gene: TRBV27
J gene: TRBJ2-7
clone size: NA
D gene: TRBD1
CDR3 DNA: TGTGCCAGCAGTTTATTTTCCGTGGGACAGGGAGACGAGCAGTACTTC
CDR3 protein: CASSLFSVGQGDEQYF

V gene: TRBV28
J gene: TRBJ2-5
clone size: NA
D gene: NA
CDR3 DNA: TGTGCCAGCAGTTTAACCCAGAGGAAGACCCAGTACTTC
CDR3 protein: CASSLTQRKTQYF

V gene: TRBV30
J gene: TRBJ2-7
clone size: NA
D gene: NA
CDR3 DNA: TGTGCCTGGAGTGTAGCGACCATCTACGAGCAGTACTTC
CDR3 protein: CAWSVATIYEQYF

V gene: TRBV9
J gene: TRBJ2-7
clone size: NA
D gene: TRBD1
CDR3 DNA: TGTGCCAGCAGCGTGGGGGACAGGGCCTCCTACGAGCAGTACTTC
CDR3 protein: CASSVGDRASYEQYF

V gene: TRBV7-9
J gene: TRBJ1-3
clone size: NA
D gene: TRBD1
CDR3 DNA: TGTTCCAGCAGCCCGGGACAGGGCACTGGAAACACCATATATTTT
CDR3 protein: CSSSPGQGTGNTIYF

V gene: TRBV21-1
J gene: TRBJ2-7
clone size: once
D gene: NA
CDR3 DNA: TGTGCCAGCAGCAAACGGACTAGCGGGAAGGGGACCTACGAGCAGTACTTC
CDR3 protein: CASSKRTSGKGTYEQYF

V gene: TRBV14
J gene: TRBJ2-2
clone size: NA
D gene: NA
CDR3 DNA: TGTGCCAGCAGCCGGTTAGTGAACACCGGGGAGCTGTTTTTT
CDR3 protein: CASSRLVNTGELFF

V gene: TRBV29-1
J gene: TRBJ1-2
clone size: NA
D gene: TRBD1
CDR3 DNA: TGCAGCGTTGAAAGGGACAGGGTAAGATACGGCTACACCTTC
CDR3 protein: CSVERDRVRYGYTF

V gene: TRBV19
J gene: TRBJ2-7
clone size: NA
D gene: NA
CDR3 DNA: TGTGCCAGTAGTTCCCAGGGTTTTGACGAGCAGTACTTC
CDR3 protein: CASSSQGFDEQYF

V gene: TRBV30
J gene: TRBJ1-4
clone size: NA
D gene: TRBD1
CDR3 DNA: TGTGCCTGGAGTGTACCGACAGGGGAAAAACTGTTTTTT
CDR3 protein: CAWSVPTGEKLFF

V gene: TRBV18
J gene: TRBJ1-4
clone size: NA
D gene: NA
CDR3 DNA: TGTGCCAGCTCACTTCACGGAAAACTGTTTTTT
CDR3 protein: CASSLHGKLFF

V gene: TRBV11-3
J gene: TRBJ2-2
clone size: NA
D gene: NA
CDR3 DNA: TGTGCCAGCAGCTTAGCGCAGTCCGCGAACACCGGGGAGCTGTTTTTT
CDR3 protein: CASSLAQSANTGELFF

V gene: TRBV4-3
J gene: TRBJ2-5
clone size: NA
D gene: TRBD2
CDR3 DNA: TGCGCCAGCAGCCGCGGGGGACTGGGGCAAGAGACCCAGTACTTC
CDR3 protein: CASSRGGLGQETQYF

V gene: TRBV2
J gene: TRBJ2-7
clone size: NA
D gene: TRBD1
CDR3 DNA: TGTGCCAGCGACCCCGGGGACAGAACTTACGAGCAGTACTTC
CDR3 protein: CASDPGDRTYEQYF

V gene: TRBV5-1
J gene: TRBJ2-7
clone size: NA
D gene: NA
CDR3 DNA: TGCGCCAGCCAAGGGTCGGGGTACGAGCAGTACTTC
CDR3 protein: CASQGSGYEQYF

V gene: TRBV11-2
J gene: TRBJ2-7
clone size: few
D gene: NA
CDR3 DNA: TGTGCCAGCAGCTTACACAGGGTAGGGGTAAGAAGCGAGCAGTACTTC
CDR3 protein: CASSLHRVGVRSEQYF

V gene: TRBV5-1
J gene: TRBJ2-3
clone size: few
D gene: NA
CDR3 DNA: TGCGCCAGCAGCTTTAACAGGGTTCATACAGATACGCAGTATTTT
CDR3 protein: CASSFNRVHTDTQYF

V gene: TRBV19
J gene: TRBJ1-5
clone size: NA
D gene: TRBD1
CDR3 DNA: TGTGCCAGTAGCCGGGACAGGGGGCACGATCAGCCCCAGCATTTT
CDR3 protein: CASSRDRGHDQPQHF

V gene: TRBV7-9
J gene: TRBJ2-7
clone size: NA
D gene: TRBD2
CDR3 DNA: TGTGCCAGCAGCTTAAGGGGCGGGAGATCCACTCGGGGCGAGCAGTACTTC
CDR3 protein: CASSLRGGRSTRGEQYF

V gene: TRBV2
J gene: TRBJ1-2
clone size: few
D gene: TRBD1
CDR3 DNA: TGTGCCAGTCAGGGGGCGCGGGACTATGGCTACACCTTC
CDR3 protein: CASQGARDYGYTF

V gene: TRBV7-9
J gene: TRBJ2-1
clone size: NA
D gene: NA
CDR3 DNA: TGTGCCAGCAGCTTAGCCTTCTACAATGAGCAGTTCTTC
CDR3 protein: CASSLAFYNEQFF

V gene: TRBV7-9
J gene: TRBJ2-7
clone size: NA
D gene: TRBD1
CDR3 DNA: TGTGCCAGCAGCTTCCCAACGGACGGGACAGGGGACGAGCAGTACTTC
CDR3 protein: CASSFPTDGTGDEQYF

V gene: TRBV29-1
J gene: TRBJ1-1
clone size: few
D gene: NA
CDR3 DNA: TGCAGTTGCGGCACTGAAGCTTTCTTT
CDR3 protein: CSCGTEAFF

V gene: TRBV5-1
J gene: TRBJ2-7
clone size: NA
D gene: NA
CDR3 DNA: TGCGCCAGCAGCCCCGGGGGAGGAACCTACGAGCAGTACTTC
CDR3 protein: CASSPGGGTYEQYF

V gene: TRBV7-2
J gene: TRBJ1-4
clone size: NA
D gene: NA
CDR3 DNA: TGTGCCAGCAGCCCGGGCCGGGGGGCGGTTGGTGAAAAACTGTTTTTT
CDR3 protein: CASSPGRGAVGEKLFF

V gene: TRBV28
J gene: TRBJ1-6
clone size: NA
D gene: TRBD1
CDR3 DNA: TGTGCCAGCAGGACGACAGGGGGCACCCAATCACCCCTCCACTTT
CDR3 protein: CASRTTGGTQSPLHF

V gene: TRBV7-3
J gene: TRBJ2-2
clone size: NA
D gene: TRBD2
CDR3 DNA: TGTGCCAGCAGCTTCACCGGGACTAGCGGTTCCACCGGGGAGCTGTTTTTT
CDR3 protein: CASSFTGTSGSTGELFF

V gene: TRBV5-1
J gene: TRBJ2-5
clone size: NA
D gene: TRBD2
CDR3 DNA: TGCGCCAGCAGCTCGGGACTAGCGGGCAGCGAGACCCAGTACTTC
CDR3 protein: CASSSGLAGSETQYF

V gene: TRBV19
J gene: TRBJ2-2
clone size: NA
D gene: TRBD2
CDR3 DNA: TGTGCCAGTAGTGTTAGCGGGATCCGCACCGGGGAGCTGTTTTTT
CDR3 protein: CASSVSGIRTGELFF

V gene: TRBV6-6
J gene: TRBJ2-7
clone size: few
D gene: TRBD1
CDR3 DNA: TGTGCCAGCAGCGGAGGACAGGTGCGCCTCGGCGAGCAGTACTTC
CDR3 protein: CASSGGQVRLGEQYF

V gene: TRBV2
J gene: TRBJ2-7
clone size: NA
D gene: TRBD1
CDR3 DNA: TGTGCCAGCAGCAGAGAGACAGGGACCTCCTACGAGCAGTACTTC
CDR3 protein: CASSRETGTSYEQYF

V gene: TRBV28
J gene: TRBJ1-3
clone size: NA
D gene: NA
CDR3 DNA: TGTGCCAGCAGTTTTCTCCCGGCGGTCTCTGGAAACACCATATATTTT
CDR3 protein: CASSFLPAVSGNTIYF

V gene: TRBV28
J gene: TRBJ2-5
clone size: few
D gene: NA
CDR3 DNA: TGTGCCAGCTCACCCCTTATCCGTACGGGAGAGACCCAGTACTTC
CDR3 protein: CASSPLIRTGETQYF

V gene: TRBV29-1
J gene: TRBJ1-5
clone size: NA
D gene: NA
CDR3 DNA: TGCAGCGTTGTACAGGGATTGGGTCAGCCCCAGCATTTT
CDR3 protein: CSVVQGLGQPQHF

V gene: TRBV7-9
J gene: TRBJ1-6
clone size: few
D gene: NA
CDR3 DNA: TGTGCCAGCAGCTCGACAGGCCCCGAGAAACCCCTCCACTTT
CDR3 protein: CASSSTGPEKPLHF

V gene: TRBV2
J gene: TRBJ1-2
clone size: few
D gene: TRBD1
CDR3 DNA: TGTGCCAGAAGACAGGGTGCCTATGGCTACACCTTC
CDR3 protein: CARRQGAYGYTF

V gene: TRBV9
J gene: TRBJ2-3
clone size: few
D gene: NA
CDR3 DNA: TGTGCCAGCAGCCCCAAAGGGGATGGAGATACGCAGTATTTT
CDR3 protein: CASSPKGDGDTQYF

V gene: TRBV4-1
J gene: TRBJ2-2
clone size: few
D gene: NA
CDR3 DNA: TGCGCCAGCAGCCAAGACAGAAACACCGGGGAGCTGTTTTTT
CDR3 protein: CASSQDRNTGELFF

V gene: TRBV4-3
J gene: TRBJ2-7
clone size: NA
D gene: TRBD2
CDR3 DNA: TGCGTCAGCAGCCAAGATCTGCGACTAGCGGGAGTAGTATCCTACGAGCAGTACTTC
CDR3 protein: CVSSQDLRLAGVVSYEQYF

V gene: TRBV6-1
J gene: TRBJ2-2
clone size: NA
D gene: NA
CDR3 DNA: TGTGCCAGCACCCCAGGACACGCGAACACCGGGGAGCTGTTTTTT
CDR3 protein: CASTPGHANTGELFF

V gene: TRBV19
J gene: TRBJ1-1
clone size: few
D gene: NA
CDR3 DNA: TGTGCCAGTAGTATAACCGGGGGGGGTGGGACTGAAGCTTTCTTT
CDR3 protein: CASSITGGGGTEAFF

V gene: TRBV5-1
J gene: TRBJ2-7
clone size: NA
D gene: TRBD2
CDR3 DNA: TGCGCCAGCAGCGGGACTAGCGGGACCTACGAGCAGTACTTC
CDR3 protein: CASSGTSGTYEQYF

V gene: TRBV2
J gene: TRBJ2-1
clone size: NA
D gene: TRBD2
CDR3 DNA: TGTGCCAGCTCAGCGGGAGGATACAATGAGCAGTTCTTC
CDR3 protein: CASSAGGYNEQFF

V gene: TRBV4-2
J gene: TRBJ2-3
clone size: NA
D gene: NA
CDR3 DNA: TGTGCCAGCAGCCAAGTAGAGGGAGGCCACACAGATACGCAGTATTTT
CDR3 protein: CASSQVEGGHTDTQYF

V gene: TRBV5-6
J gene: TRBJ2-2
clone size: NA
D gene: TRBD2
CDR3 DNA: TGTGCCAGCAGCTTGGATCCTAGCGGGAGGCCCACCGGGGAGCTGTTTTTT
CDR3 protein: CASSLDPSGRPTGELFF

V gene: TRBV18
J gene: TRBJ2-1
clone size: few
D gene: TRBD1
CDR3 DNA: TGTGCCAGCTCACCGCTAAGACAGGGCAACTACAATGAGCAGTTCTTC
CDR3 protein: CASSPLRQGNYNEQFF

V gene: TRBV6-1
J gene: TRBJ2-1
clone size: NA
D gene: TRBD2
CDR3 DNA: TGTGCCAGCGAACTAGCGAACTATGAGCAGTTCTTC
CDR3 protein: CASELANYEQFF

V gene: TRBV9
J gene: TRBJ1-1
clone size: few
D gene: TRBD1
CDR3 DNA: TGTGCCAGCAGCGTGGACAGGGGCACTGAAGCTTTCTTT
CDR3 protein: CASSVDRGTEAFF